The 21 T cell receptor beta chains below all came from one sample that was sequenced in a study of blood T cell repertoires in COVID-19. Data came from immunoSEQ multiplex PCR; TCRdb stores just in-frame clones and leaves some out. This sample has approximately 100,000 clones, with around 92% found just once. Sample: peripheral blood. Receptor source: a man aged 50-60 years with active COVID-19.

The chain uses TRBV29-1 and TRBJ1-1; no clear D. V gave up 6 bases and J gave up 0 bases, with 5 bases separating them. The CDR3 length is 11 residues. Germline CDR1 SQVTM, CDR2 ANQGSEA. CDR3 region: CSVAVNTEAFF. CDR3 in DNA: TGCAGCGTCGCAGTGAACACTGAAGCTTTCTTT.

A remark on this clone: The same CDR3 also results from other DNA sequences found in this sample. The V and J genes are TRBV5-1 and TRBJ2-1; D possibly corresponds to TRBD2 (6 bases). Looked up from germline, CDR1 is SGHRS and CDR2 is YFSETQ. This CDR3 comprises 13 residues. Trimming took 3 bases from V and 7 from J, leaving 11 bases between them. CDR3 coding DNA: TGCGCCAGCAGCTCGGGGGACGGGAATGAGCAGTTCTTC. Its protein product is CASSSGDGNEQFF.

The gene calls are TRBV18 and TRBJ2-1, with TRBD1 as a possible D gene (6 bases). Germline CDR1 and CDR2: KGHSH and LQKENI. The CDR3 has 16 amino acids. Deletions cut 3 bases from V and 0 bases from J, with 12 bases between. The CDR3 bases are TGTGCCAGCTCACCTACGGGACATGGCTCCTACAATGAGCAGTTCTTC. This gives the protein CASSPTGHGSYNEQFF. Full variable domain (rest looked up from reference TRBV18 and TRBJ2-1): NAGVMQNPRHLVRRRGQEARLRCSPMKGHSHVYWYRQLPEEGLKFMVYLQKENIIDESGMPKERFSAEFPKEGPSILRIQQVVRGDSAAYFCASSPTGHGSYNEQFFGPGTRLTVL.

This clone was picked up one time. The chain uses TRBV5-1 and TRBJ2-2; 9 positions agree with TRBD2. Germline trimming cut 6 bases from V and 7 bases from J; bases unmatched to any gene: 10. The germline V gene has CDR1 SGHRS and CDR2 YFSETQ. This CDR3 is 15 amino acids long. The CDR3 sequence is CASTLVAGAIGELFF. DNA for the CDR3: TGCGCCAGCACCCTAGTAGCGGGAGCGATCGGGGAGCTGTTTTTT.

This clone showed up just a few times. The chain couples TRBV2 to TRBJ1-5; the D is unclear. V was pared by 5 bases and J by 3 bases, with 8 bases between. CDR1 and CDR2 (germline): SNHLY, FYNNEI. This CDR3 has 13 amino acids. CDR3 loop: CASSLSINQPQHF. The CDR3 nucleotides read TGTGCCAGCAGTCTAAGTATCAATCAGCCCCAGCATTTT.

The CDR3, as DNA: TGTGCCAGCAGTTTATCCAGGGGGCCATCCTACGAGCAGTACTTC. Translated: CASSLSRGPSYEQYF. V gene TRBV27 combines with J gene TRBJ2-7; 8 positions agree with TRBD1. Germline trimming cut 0 bases from V and 1 base from J; bases unmatched to any gene: 2. CDR3 length: 15 residues. CDR1 is MNHEY, CDR2 SMNVEV, per germline (reference sequence).

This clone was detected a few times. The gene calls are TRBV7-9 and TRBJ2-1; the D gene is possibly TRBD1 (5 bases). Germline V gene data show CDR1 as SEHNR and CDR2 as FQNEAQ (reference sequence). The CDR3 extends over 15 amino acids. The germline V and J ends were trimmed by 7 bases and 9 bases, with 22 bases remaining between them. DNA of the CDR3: TGTGCCAGCAACCCTAGGGTAGCCGGCGACAGTGAGCAGTTCTTC. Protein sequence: CASNPRVAGDSEQFF.

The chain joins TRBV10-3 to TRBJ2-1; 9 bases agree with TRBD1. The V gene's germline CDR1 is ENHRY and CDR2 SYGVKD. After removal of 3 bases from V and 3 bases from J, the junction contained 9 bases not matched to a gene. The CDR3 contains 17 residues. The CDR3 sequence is CAISDDLGQGFYNEQFF. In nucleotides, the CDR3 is TGTGCCATCAGTGATGACCTCGGACAGGGGTTCTACAATGAGCAGTTCTTC.

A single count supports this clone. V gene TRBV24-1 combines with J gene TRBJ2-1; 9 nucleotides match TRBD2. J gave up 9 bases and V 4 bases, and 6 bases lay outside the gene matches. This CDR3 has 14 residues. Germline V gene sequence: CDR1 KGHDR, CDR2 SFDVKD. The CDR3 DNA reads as TGTGCCACCAGTGACTCACTTAGCGGGAGTGAGCAGTTCTTC. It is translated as CATSDSLSGSEQFF.

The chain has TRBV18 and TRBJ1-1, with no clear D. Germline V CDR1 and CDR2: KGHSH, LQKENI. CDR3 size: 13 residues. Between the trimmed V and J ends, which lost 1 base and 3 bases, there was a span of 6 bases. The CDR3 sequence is CASSPLRDTEAFF. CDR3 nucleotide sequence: TGTGCCAGCTCACCACTGAGGGACACTGAAGCTTTCTTT.

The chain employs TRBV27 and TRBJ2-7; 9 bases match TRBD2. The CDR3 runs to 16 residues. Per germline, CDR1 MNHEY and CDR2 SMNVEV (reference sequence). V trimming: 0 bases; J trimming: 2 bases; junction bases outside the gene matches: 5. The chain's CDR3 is CASSLSSSGAAYEQYF. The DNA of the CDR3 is TGTGCCAGCAGTTTATCCTCTAGCGGGGCCGCCTACGAGCAGTACTTC.

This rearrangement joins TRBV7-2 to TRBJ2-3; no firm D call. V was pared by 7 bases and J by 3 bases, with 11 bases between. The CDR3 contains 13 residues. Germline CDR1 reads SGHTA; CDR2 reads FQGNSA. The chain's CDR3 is CASTLPWTDTQYF. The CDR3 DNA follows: TGTGCCAGCACCCTACCATGGACAGATACGCAGTATTTT. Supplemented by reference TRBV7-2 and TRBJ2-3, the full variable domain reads GAGVSQSPSNKVTEKGKDVELRCDPISGHTALYWYRQSLGQGLEFLIYFQGNSAPDKSGLPSDRFSAERTGGSVSTLTIQRTQQEDSAVYLCASTLPWTDTQYFGPGTRLTVL.

The CDR3, as DNA: TGCGCCAGCAGCCCCGGTTTAGGGACAGCCACCCAGTCGATTGACTATGGCTACACCTTC. Translation gives CASSPGLGTATQSIDYGYTF. V is TRBV5-1 and J is TRBJ1-2, with TRBD1 matching 7 bases. With 4 bases clipped from V and 3 bases from J, the junction kept 24 bases outside the gene matches. CDR1 and CDR2 (germline): SGHRS, YFSETQ. The CDR3 extends over 20 amino acids.

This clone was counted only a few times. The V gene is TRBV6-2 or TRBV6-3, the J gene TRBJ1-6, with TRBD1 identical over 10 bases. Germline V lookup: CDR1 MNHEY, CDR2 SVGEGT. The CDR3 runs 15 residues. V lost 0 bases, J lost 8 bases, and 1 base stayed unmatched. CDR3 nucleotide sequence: TGTGCCAGCAGTTACTCGACAGGGGGCCATTCACCCCTCCACTTT. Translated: CASSYSTGGHSPLHF.

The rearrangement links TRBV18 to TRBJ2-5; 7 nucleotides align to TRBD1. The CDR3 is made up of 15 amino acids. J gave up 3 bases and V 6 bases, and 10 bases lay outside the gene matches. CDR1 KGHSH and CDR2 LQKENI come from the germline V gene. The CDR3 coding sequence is TGTGCCAGCTCTCTATTGGGGACAGAAGAAGAGACCCAGTACTTC. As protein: CASSLLGTEEETQYF.

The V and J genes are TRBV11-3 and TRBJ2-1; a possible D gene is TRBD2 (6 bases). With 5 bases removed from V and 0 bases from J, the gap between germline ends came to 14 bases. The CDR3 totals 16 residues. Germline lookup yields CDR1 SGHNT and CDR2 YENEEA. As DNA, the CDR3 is TGTGCCAGCAGCCGTGGCGGGGCGAGCTCCTACAATGAGCAGTTCTTC. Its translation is CASSRGGASSYNEQFF.

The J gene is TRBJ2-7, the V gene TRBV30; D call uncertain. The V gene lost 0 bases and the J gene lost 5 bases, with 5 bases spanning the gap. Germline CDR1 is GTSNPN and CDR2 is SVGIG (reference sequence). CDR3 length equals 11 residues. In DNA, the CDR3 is TGTGCCTGGAGTGTATTTAACGAGCAGTACTTC. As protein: CAWSVFNEQYF.

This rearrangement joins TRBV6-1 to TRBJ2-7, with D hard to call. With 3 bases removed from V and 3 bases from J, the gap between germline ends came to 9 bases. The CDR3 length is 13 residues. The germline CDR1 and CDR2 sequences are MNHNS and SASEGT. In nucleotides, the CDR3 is TGTGCCAGCAGTGACCAGCGCCACTACGAGCAGTACTTC. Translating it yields CASSDQRHYEQYF.

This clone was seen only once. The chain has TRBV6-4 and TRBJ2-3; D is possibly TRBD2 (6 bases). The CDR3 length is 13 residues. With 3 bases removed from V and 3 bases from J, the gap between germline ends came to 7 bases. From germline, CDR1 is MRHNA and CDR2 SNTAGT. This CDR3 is CASSEGTTDTQYF. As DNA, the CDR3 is TGTGCCAGCAGTGAGGGGACTACAGATACGCAGTATTTT.

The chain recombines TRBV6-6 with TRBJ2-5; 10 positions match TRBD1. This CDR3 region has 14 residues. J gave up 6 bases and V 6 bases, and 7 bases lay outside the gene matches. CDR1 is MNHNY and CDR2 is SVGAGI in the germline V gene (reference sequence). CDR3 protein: CASREPGQGQTQYF. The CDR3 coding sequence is TGTGCCAGCAGAGAACCGGGACAGGGGCAGACCCAGTACTTC.

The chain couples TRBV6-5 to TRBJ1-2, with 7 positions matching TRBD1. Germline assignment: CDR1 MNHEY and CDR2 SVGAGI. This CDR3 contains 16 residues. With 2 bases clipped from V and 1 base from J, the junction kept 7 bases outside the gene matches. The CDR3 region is CASSYSSGTVNYGYTF. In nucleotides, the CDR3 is TGTGCCAGCAGTTACAGCTCCGGGACAGTTAACTATGGCTACACCTTC.